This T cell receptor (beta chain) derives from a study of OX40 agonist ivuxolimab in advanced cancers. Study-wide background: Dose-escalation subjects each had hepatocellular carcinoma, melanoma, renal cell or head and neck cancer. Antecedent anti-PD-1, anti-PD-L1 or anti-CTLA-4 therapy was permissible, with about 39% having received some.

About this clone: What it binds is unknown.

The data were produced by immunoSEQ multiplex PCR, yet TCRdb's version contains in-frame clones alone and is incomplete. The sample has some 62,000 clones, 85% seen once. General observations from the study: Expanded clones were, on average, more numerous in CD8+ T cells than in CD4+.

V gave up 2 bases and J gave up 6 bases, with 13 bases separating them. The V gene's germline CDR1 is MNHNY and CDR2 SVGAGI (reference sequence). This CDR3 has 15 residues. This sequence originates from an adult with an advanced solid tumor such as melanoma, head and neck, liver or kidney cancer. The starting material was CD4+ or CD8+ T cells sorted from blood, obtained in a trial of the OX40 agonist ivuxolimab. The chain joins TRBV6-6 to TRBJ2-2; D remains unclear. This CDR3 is CASSYARIYAGELFF. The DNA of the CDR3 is TGTGCCAGCAGTTACGCTAGGATTTACGCCGGGGAGCTGTTTTTT.